Described below is a single T cell receptor (beta chain) sequence and its context. Its specificity is unknown. This sample was included in a study of CD8 T cells in Susac syndrome. Peripheral blood CD8+ and CD4+ T cells were profiled by TCR beta sequencing. The TEMRA cells underwent FACS enrichment, while the CD8+ and CD4+ T cells underwent negative isolation. Study-level results: The authors acknowledged that their TCR sequencing and HLA analysis involved a relatively small number of individuals.

The RNA, about 0.5 to 1 ug, was put through reverse transcription using random hexamers. Amplification of TCR beta CDR3 was carried out by immunoSEQ multiplex PCR, which covered 54 Vbeta and 13 Jbeta segments. In TCRdb, the immunoSEQ multiplex PCR reads were re-called with MiXCR into one record per CDR3 protein. This table holds approximately 280,000 distinct CDR3 sequences, roughly 85% found once. Germline CDR1 PRHDT, CDR2 FYEKMQ (reference sequence). Trimming removed 4 bases from V and 7 bases from J, with 11 bases in between. This CDR3 has 13 residues. Sequenced input: CD8+ T cells from PBMCs. The receptor comes from a human donor with multiple sclerosis. The rearrangement uses TRBV13 and TRBJ2-1; maybe TRBD2 (5 bases). The DNA for the CDR3 is TGTGCCAGCAGCTCGGACTCCCGAAATGAGCAGTTCTTC. Protein sequence: CASSSDSRNEQFF.